This T cell receptor (beta chain) emerged from a study of control samples from healthy donors and cancer patients. Some clones are missing from TCRdb's copy, which holds only in-frame ones; the method was immunoSEQ multiplex PCR. The sample shows 150,000 to 200,000 clones, 80% to 95% of them seen only once. This TCR was sampled from a man aged 18 to 29 in good health. The sequenced sample was blood.

The CDR3 loop is CASILSTGNTEAFF. The CDR3 region has the DNA TGTGCCAGCATTCTTAGCACAGGGAACACTGAAGCTTTCTTT. The chain employs TRBV28 and TRBJ1-1; a weak D match, TRBD1 (5 bases). The V gene's germline CDR1 is MDHEN and CDR2 SYDVKM. The CDR3 contains 14 residues. Trimming removed 7 bases at V and 1 base at J, with 13 bases between.